These 3 T cell receptor beta chains were all obtained from the same sample, sequenced in a study of T cell repertoires in cytomegalovirus infection. Each CDR3 protein gets one entry after TCRdb re-called the reads with MiXCR. This sample carries nearly 550,000 distinct CDR3 sequences, about 15% of them seen once, and the ten largest clones take approximately 24%. Sequencing was carried out using CD8+ T cells from PBMCs. These receptors were collected from a human donor in good health (CMV status not recorded). Some clones in this sample may be carry-over from other donors' samples.

Here the CDR3 DNA reads TGTGCCAGCAGTTTATCCCAGGTTTGGTTGTATGGCTACACCTTC. This encodes CASSLSQVWLYGYTF. V usage is TRBV28 and J usage is TRBJ1-2; D unresolved. The CDR3 is 15 residues long. The V gene's germline CDR1 is MDHEN and CDR2 SYDVKM. V was trimmed by 1 base and J by 5 bases, leaving 14 bases between them.

This clonotype has a handful of counts. The chain has TRBV20-1 and TRBJ2-7; 8 bases align to TRBD2. The CDR3 has 15 residues. Per germline, CDR1 DFQATT and CDR2 SNEGSKA (reference sequence). V was clipped by 6 bases and J by 2 bases; unmatched bases: 12. The CDR3, as DNA: TGCAGTGCCTATTCCTGGCGGGAGGTGACCTACGAGCAGTACTTC. Amino acids: CSAYSWREVTYEQYF.

This clonotype was detected many times. The V gene is TRBV7-6, the J gene TRBJ1-1; 10 nucleotides agree with TRBD1. V lost 5 bases to trimming and J lost 5 bases; unmatched junction nucleotides: 2. CDR1 is SGHVS, CDR2 FNYEAQ, per germline. The CDR3 extends over 13 amino acids. CDR3 nucleotide sequence: TGTGCCAGCAGCAAGGGACAGGGGACTGAAGCTTTCTTT. Translated, it gives CASSKGQGTEAFF.